Each of the 15 T cell receptor beta chains below was sequenced from the same sample in a study of OX40 agonist ivuxolimab in advanced cancers. Profiling relied on immunoSEQ multiplex PCR, and the TCRdb table lists in-frame clones only, not all of them. Among around 76,000 clones listed, over 85% were seen once. This material consisted of CD4+ or CD8+ T cells sorted from blood, taken in a trial of the OX40 agonist ivuxolimab. These receptors originate from an adult with an advanced solid tumor such as melanoma, head and neck, liver or kidney cancer.

The V gene is TRBV9, the J gene TRBJ2-3; D is perhaps TRBD1 (5 bases). The CDR3 has 15 residues. Trimming pared 0 bases from V and 4 bases from J, leaving 12 bases between. Germline V CDR1 and CDR2: SGDLS, YYNGEE. CDR3 sequence (DNA): TGTGCCAGCAGCGTAGAGGGATTAGGGGCAGATACGCAGTATTTT. Protein sequence: CASSVEGLGADTQYF.

This chain links TRBV7-9 with TRBJ1-2; D is perhaps TRBD1 (6 bases). The CDR3 is 15 amino acids. The germline V and J ends were trimmed by 5 bases and 2 bases, with 15 bases remaining between them. Germline-derived CDR1 and CDR2 are SEHNR and FQNEAQ (reference sequence). The CDR3 sequence is CASSVRGNGNYGYTF. CDR3 in DNA: TGTGCCAGCAGCGTTAGGGGGAACGGCAACTATGGCTACACCTTC. Complete variable domain (other parts from reference TRBV7-9 and TRBJ1-2): DTGVSQNPRHKITKRGQNVTFRCDPISEHNRLYWYRQTLGQGPEFLTYFQNEAQLEKSRLLSDRFSAERPKGSFSTLEIQRTEQGDSAMYLCASSVRGNGNYGYTFGSGTRLTVV.

The chain carries TRBV7-2 and TRBJ1-6; unclear D gene. Trimming took off 5 bases at V and 7 bases at J, with 6 bases between the two ends. CDR3 length: 12 amino acids. Germline V gene sequence: CDR1 SGHTA, CDR2 FQGNSA. The CDR3 region is CASSPLNSPLHF. CDR3 DNA: TGTGCCAGCAGCCCGTTAAATTCACCCCTCCACTTT.

The chain carries TRBV15 and TRBJ1-3; no reliable D call. With 9 bases removed from V and 0 bases from J, the gap between germline ends came to 15 bases. The germline CDR1 and CDR2 sequences are LNHNV and YYDKDF (reference sequence). CDR3 size: 15 residues. CDR3 region: CATSPGDHSGNTIYF. In DNA form, the CDR3 reads TGTGCCACTTCCCCCGGGGATCACTCTGGAAACACCATATATTTT.

This clone was found once. The chain is built from TRBV5-4 and TRBJ1-3; 7 bases map to TRBD1. This CDR3 spans 14 amino acids. Unmatched junction bases numbered 1, after V lost 3 bases and J lost 1 base. Germline lookup yields CDR1 SGHNT and CDR2 YYREEE (reference sequence). CDR3 sequence reads: CASSSTGSGNTIYF. The DNA of the CDR3 is TGTGCCAGCAGCTCGACAGGGTCTGGAAACACCATATATTTT.

The genes are TRBV30 and TRBJ2-7, with 11 bases lining up with TRBD2. After removal of 0 bases from V and 2 bases from J, the junction contained 6 bases not matched to a gene. Germline values: CDR1 GTSNPN, CDR2 SVGIG (reference sequence). This CDR3 has 16 residues. The CDR3: CAWSVTTSGTPYEQYF. As DNA, the CDR3 is TGTGCCTGGAGTGTGACGACTAGCGGGACACCCTACGAGCAGTACTTC. The full variable domain, rest sourced from reference TRBV30 and TRBJ2-7, is SQTIHQWPATLVQPVGSPLSLECTVEGTSNPNLYWYRQAAGRGLQLLFYSVGIGQISSEVPQNLSASRPQDRQFILSSKKLLLSDSGFYLCAWSVTTSGTPYEQYFGPGTRLTVT.

CDR3 sequence: CASSITPTDKQYF. As DNA, the CDR3 is TGTGCCAGTAGTATAACCCCGACAGATAAGCAGTACTTC. V usage is TRBV19 and J usage is TRBJ2-7; possible D gene TRBD1, 5 bases. Germline V gives CDR1 LNHDA, CDR2 SQIVND (reference sequence). This CDR3 comprises 13 residues. V lost 2 bases, J lost 8 bases, and 13 bases lay in between.

The chain couples TRBV10-3 to TRBJ2-6; D is ambiguous. V was shortened by 3 bases and J by 0 bases, with 6 bases between the two germline ends. The CDR3 length is 15 residues. Looked up from germline, CDR1 is ENHRY and CDR2 is SYGVKD. CDR3 residues: CAISDISSGANVLTF. The CDR3 DNA follows: TGTGCCATCAGTGATATCAGCTCTGGGGCCAACGTCCTGACTTTC.

V and J are TRBV27 and TRBJ2-7; the D is unclear. Deletions cut 3 bases from V and 5 bases from J, with 8 bases between. The V gene's germline CDR1 is MNHEY and CDR2 SMNVEV (reference sequence). The CDR3 is 12 amino acids. CDR3 amino acids: CASSFRGNEQYF. CDR3 DNA sequence: TGTGCCAGCAGTTTTAGAGGTAACGAGCAGTACTTC.

The rearrangement links TRBV27 to TRBJ2-1; a weak D match, TRBD1 (6 bases). The CDR3 runs 17 residues. V lost 3 bases to trimming and J lost 7 bases, with 22 bases between them. Germline CDR1 reads MNHEY; CDR2 reads SMNVEV (reference sequence). Written as DNA, the CDR3 is TGTGCCAGCAGTTTGCCCTCTTGGGCAGGGGCACAGAATGAGCAGTTCTTC. Translating gives CASSLPSWAGAQNEQFF.

The rearrangement joins TRBV5-4 to TRBJ2-7, with 8 bases that match TRBD1. This CDR3 has 14 residues. Germline V gene data show CDR1 as SGHNT and CDR2 as YYREEE (reference sequence). V shed 4 bases, J shed 0 bases, and the junction held 3 bases outside the gene matches. CDR3: CASSRQGSSYEQYF. In DNA, the CDR3 is TGTGCCAGCAGCCGACAGGGGAGCTCCTACGAGCAGTACTTC.

The genes are TRBV28 and TRBJ2-7; D gene uncertain. The CDR3 has 11 residues. CDR1 and CDR2 from the germline V gene are MDHEN and SYDVKM. V lost 5 bases, J lost 4 bases, and 6 bases lay in between. In DNA, the CDR3 is TGTGCCAGCAGTCTCGATTACGAGCAGTACTTC. Protein product: CASSLDYEQYF.

The chain uses TRBV11-2 and TRBJ2-7, with D perhaps assigned TRBD1 or TRBD2 (5 bases each). Trimming cost V 3 bases and J 0 bases, with 6 bases left between them. Germline V gene data show CDR1 as SGHAT and CDR2 as FQNNGV. The CDR3 has 13 residues. CDR3 nucleotides: TGTGCCAGCAGCTTGGGGGACTCCTACGAGCAGTACTTC. Its translation is CASSLGDSYEQYF.

The chain carries TRBV5-1 and TRBJ1-1; unclear D gene. The CDR3 extends over 15 amino acids. Trimming stripped 1 base from V and 3 bases from J, with 13 bases between. Germline CDR1 and CDR2: SGHRS and YFSETQ. CDR3 nucleotide sequence: TGCGCCAGCAGCTTGTACCCAGGTGTCGACACTGAAGCTTTCTTT. The encoded protein is CASSLYPGVDTEAFF.

J is TRBJ2-2 and V is TRBV6-1; tentative D call: TRBD2 (5 bases). In germline, CDR1 is MNHNS, CDR2 SASEGT. The CDR3 sequence is 13 residues long. The V end lost 1 base, the J end lost 9 bases, and 9 bases lay between the germline ends. DNA of the CDR3: TGTGCCAGCAGTGAAGTGCGGGCGTGGGAGCTGTTTTTT. Translating gives CASSEVRAWELFF.